Presented here are 22 T cell receptor beta chains from one specimen sequenced in a study of response to subunit inactivated influenza vaccine. TCRdb recomputed calls from the RT-PCR reads with MiXCR, one row per CDR3 protein. The data show 610,000 or so distinct CDR3 sequences, 13% to 15% seen once. Sequenced material: PBMCs from blood, taken less than 13 days after vaccination. Source of these receptors: a man aged 45 to 65 who received an inactivated influenza vaccine.

This clonotype has more than one count but fewer than ten. The V gene is TRBV18, the J gene TRBJ2-5, with D uncertain. Germline loops: CDR1 KGHSH, CDR2 LQKENI. Trimming removed 3 bases from V and 5 bases from J, with 10 bases in between. The CDR3 has 13 amino acids. CDR3 nucleotides: TGTGCCAGCTCACCTGACCTGTGGGAGACCCAGTACTTC. It encodes CASSPDLWETQYF.

The chain couples TRBV7-7 to TRBJ2-3, with a tentative D call TRBD1 (5 bases). This CDR3 has 13 residues. The V end was cut by 1 base, the J end by 8 bases, with 10 bases between. Germline V gives CDR1 SSHAT, CDR2 FNYEAQ (reference sequence). CDR3 nucleotides: TGTGCCAGCAGCTTAGGGGCCAGGGCTACGCAGTATTTT. It specifies CASSLGARATQYF.

This clonotype was seen more than once but under ten times. V usage is TRBV20-1 and J usage is TRBJ2-1, with TRBD2 identical over 7 bases. CDR1 is DFQATT, CDR2 SNEGSKA, per germline (reference sequence). Germline trimming cut 6 bases from V and 0 bases from J; bases unmatched to any gene: 11. The CDR3 loop spans 16 amino acids. The CDR3 reads CSASGVGGSSYNEQFF. For the CDR3, the DNA is TGCAGTGCGAGCGGGGTGGGAGGGAGCTCCTACAATGAGCAGTTCTTC.

This clonotype has only a few counts. The chain recombines TRBV4-3 with TRBJ2-7, with 7 bases matching TRBD1. This CDR3 spans 16 amino acids. Germline trimming cut 0 bases from V and 12 bases from J; bases unmatched to any gene: 17. The germline V gene encodes CDR1 LGHNA and CDR2 YSLEER. The CDR3, as DNA: TGCGCCAGCAGCCAAGAAATATTAGGGACAGCTAAAACCTTGTACTTC. Its protein is CASSQEILGTAKTLYF.

This clonotype has a handful of counts. This chain connects TRBV12-3 or TRBV12-4 to TRBJ1-5, with no clear D. V gave up 0 bases and J gave up 7 bases, with 16 bases separating them. The CDR3 is 16 amino acids. CDR3 in DNA: TGTGCCAGCAGTTTAGCGCGACGGGAAGGCAGGCAGCCCCAGCATTTT. Its translation is CASSLARREGRQPQHF.

This clonotype showed up just a few times. In this CDR3 the conserved last residue, phenylalanine or tryptophan, is missing, so a read error is likely. The V call is TRBV27, the J call TRBJ1-6, with D possibly matching TRBD1 (6 bases). Trimming took off 8 bases at V and 7 bases at J, with 21 bases between the two ends. CDR1 and CDR2 (germline): MNHEY, SMNVEV (reference sequence). This CDR3 has 16 amino acids. CDR3 amino acids: CASAVLLGAQNSPLHL. The CDR3 DNA reads TGTGCCAGCGCGGTTCTTTTGGGGGCCCAGAATTCACCCCTCCACCTT.

The gene calls are TRBV6-2 or TRBV6-3 and TRBJ1-1, with 7 bases matching TRBD1. The germline CDR1 and CDR2 sequences are MNHEY and SVGEGT. This CDR3 is built from 16 residues. With 2 bases clipped from V and 0 bases from J, the junction kept 6 bases outside the gene matches. CDR3 sequence reads: CASSYTIQGMNTEAFF. The CDR3, as DNA: TGTGCCAGCAGTTACACGATACAGGGGATGAACACTGAAGCTTTCTTT.

This clonotype was observed many times. The rearrangement links TRBV4-3 to TRBJ2-1, with 7 bases fitting TRBD2. J gave up 4 bases and V 6 bases, and 9 bases lay outside the gene matches. The CDR3 loop spans 15 amino acids. Germline lookup yields CDR1 LGHNA and CDR2 YSLEER. The DNA for the CDR3 is TGCGCCAGCAGTTGGACGAGCGGGGTTTACAATGAGCAGTTCTTC. Translating gives CASSWTSGVYNEQFF.

This clonotype was picked up a small number of times. J is TRBJ2-1 and V is TRBV29-1; possibly TRBD2 for D (6 bases). CDR1 and CDR2 from the germline V gene are SQVTM and ANQGSEA. Trimming pared 4 bases from V and 6 bases from J, leaving 10 bases between. The CDR3 has 12 residues. Here the CDR3 reads CSVGMGGNEQFF. The CDR3 DNA reads as TGCAGCGTTGGCATGGGGGGCAATGAGCAGTTCTTC.

This clonotype has a count of ten or more. The rearrangement uses TRBV5-6 and TRBJ2-3, with 7 bases lining up with TRBD2. CDR1 SGHDT and CDR2 YYEEEE come from the germline V gene. V lost 3 bases, J lost 3 bases, and 10 bases stayed unmatched. The CDR3 sequence is 16 residues long. The CDR3 spells CASSSQRERSTDTQYF. In DNA, the CDR3 is TGTGCCAGCAGCTCCCAGCGGGAAAGATCGACAGATACGCAGTATTTT.

This clonotype was observed a handful of times. V usage is TRBV29-1 and J usage is TRBJ1-5; 8 positions agree with TRBD1. Trimming removed 4 bases from V and 6 bases from J; junction bases left unmatched: 5. The CDR3 consists of 13 residues. The germline V gene has CDR1 SQVTM and CDR2 ANQGSEA. The CDR3 sequence is CSVAGQGTQPQHF. The CDR3 DNA sequence: TGCAGCGTTGCCGGACAGGGAACTCAGCCCCAGCATTTT.

The sample holds many counts of this clonotype. The rearrangement uses TRBV6-6 and TRBJ1-5; D call uncertain. This CDR3 has 12 residues. V was clipped by 8 bases and J by 5 bases, with 10 bases between them. CDR1 MNHNY and CDR2 SVGAGI come from the germline V gene (reference sequence). The DNA for the CDR3 is TGTGCCAGCGAACGACAAGATCAGCCCCAGCATTTT. Protein product: CASERQDQPQHF.

The rearrangement uses TRBV4-2 and TRBJ2-7; TRBD2 matches 9 bases. There are 15 residues in the CDR3. In germline, CDR1 is LGHNA, CDR2 YNFKEQ. The ends lost 4 bases at V and 3 bases at J; junction bases unmatched: 7. The CDR3 DNA reads as TGTGCCAGCAGCCCATCTAGCGGGACGAACTACGAGCAGTACTTC. This gives the protein CASSPSSGTNYEQYF.

There are a few counts of this clonotype. The V gene is TRBV29-1, the J gene TRBJ2-3; the D gene is possibly TRBD2 (6 bases). The V gene lost 7 bases and the J gene lost 0 bases, with 11 bases spanning the gap. Germline values: CDR1 SQVTM, CDR2 ANQGSEA. The CDR3 contains 13 residues. The CDR3 sequence: CSGCSGSTDTQYF. In DNA form, the CDR3 reads TGCAGCGGCTGCAGCGGGAGCACAGATACGCAGTATTTT.

In nucleotides, the CDR3 is TGCGCCAGCAGCTTGTGGGACAGGCAAAGCACAGATACGCAGTATTTT. Its translation is CASSLWDRQSTDTQYF. V usage is TRBV5-1 and J usage is TRBJ2-3; 8 nucleotides line up with TRBD1. Per the germline V gene, CDR1 is SGHRS and CDR2 is YFSETQ. The CDR3 runs to 16 residues. Trimming at V came to 1 base and at J to 0 bases, leaving 4 bases not matched to a gene.

This clonotype was seen only a few times. The gene calls are TRBV6-2 or TRBV6-3 and TRBJ2-7; TRBD1 agrees at 10 bases. Germline CDR1 reads MNHEY; CDR2 reads SVGEGT. CDR3 length equals 14 residues. V was clipped by 8 bases and J by 4 bases; unmatched bases: 8. The DNA for the CDR3 is TGTGCCAGCCAGGCGACAGGGGGCCTGTACGAGCAGTACTTC. Amino acids: CASQATGGLYEQYF.

V and J are TRBV19 and TRBJ2-7, with 8 bases identical to TRBD1. V was clipped by 5 bases and J by 6 bases; unmatched bases: 6. The CDR3 covers 13 residues. The germline CDR1 and CDR2 sequences are LNHDA and SQIVND (reference sequence). DNA of the CDR3: TGTGCCAGTAGTTTATCGGACAGGGTCGAGCAGTACTTC. It specifies CASSLSDRVEQYF.

The chain carries TRBV5-1 and TRBJ2-3; weak D call: TRBD2 (6 bases). The germline CDR1 and CDR2 sequences are SGHRS and YFSETQ. Trimming took off 5 bases at V and 2 bases at J, with 15 bases between the two ends. The CDR3 contains 15 residues. The CDR3 loop reads CASSLVSGLTDTQYF. CDR3 nucleotides: TGCGCCAGCAGTCTGGTTAGCGGACTCACAGATACGCAGTATTTT.

This clonotype was detected only a few times. The chain couples TRBV5-1 to TRBJ1-1; D is perhaps TRBD1 (5 bases). The germline V and J ends were trimmed by 1 base and 4 bases, with 11 bases remaining between them. Germline loops: CDR1 SGHRS, CDR2 YFSETQ. The CDR3 has 14 residues. The CDR3: CASSLLGVSTEAFF. In DNA form, the CDR3 reads TGCGCCAGCAGCTTGTTGGGGGTCTCCACTGAAGCTTTCTTT.

The chain recombines TRBV19 with TRBJ2-6; 10 positions agree with TRBD1. The V and J ends lost 8 bases and 1 base, in that order; junction bases with no gene match: 11. This CDR3 is 18 amino acids long. Germline values: CDR1 LNHDA, CDR2 SQIVND (reference sequence). In DNA, the CDR3 is TGTGCCAGTGCCTCTGTCCGGGACAGGGGTTCTGGGGCCAACGTCCTGACTTTC. Translation gives CASASVRDRGSGANVLTF.

This clonotype turned up a few times. The rearrangement links TRBV11-1 to TRBJ2-4; maybe TRBD2 (5 bases). V lost 4 bases and J lost 1, with 20 bases in between. Per germline, CDR1 SGHAT and CDR2 FQDESV (reference sequence). The CDR3 sequence is 18 residues long. In DNA, the CDR3 is TGTGCCAGCAGCTCCGGAACGGGGTCCCCTGTTGCCAAAAACATTCAGTACTTC. Amino acids: CASSSGTGSPVAKNIQYF.

This chain uses TRBV18 with TRBJ2-1; 11 bases fit TRBD2. Germline trimming cut 3 bases from V and 4 bases from J; bases unmatched to any gene: 11. The germline CDR1 and CDR2 sequences are KGHSH and LQKENI. The CDR3 extends over 18 amino acids. CDR3 nucleotides: TGTGCCAGCTCACCGCCTTTACTTCTAGCGGGAGGTTACAATGAGCAGTTCTTC. Residues: CASSPPLLLAGGYNEQFF.